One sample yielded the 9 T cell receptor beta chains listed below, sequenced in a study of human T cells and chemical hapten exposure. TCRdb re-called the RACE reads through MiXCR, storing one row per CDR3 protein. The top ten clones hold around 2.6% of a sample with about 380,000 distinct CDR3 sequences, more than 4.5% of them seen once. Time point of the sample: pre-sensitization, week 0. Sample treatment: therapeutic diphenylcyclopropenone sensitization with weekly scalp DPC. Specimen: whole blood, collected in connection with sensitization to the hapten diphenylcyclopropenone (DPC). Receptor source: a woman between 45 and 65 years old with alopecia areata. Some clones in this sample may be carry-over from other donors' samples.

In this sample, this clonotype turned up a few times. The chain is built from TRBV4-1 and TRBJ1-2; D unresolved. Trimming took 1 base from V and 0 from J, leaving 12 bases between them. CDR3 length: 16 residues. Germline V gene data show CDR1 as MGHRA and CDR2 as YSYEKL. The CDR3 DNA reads TGCGCCAGCAGCCAAGTGTTAAGGGCTTCTAACTATGGCTACACCTTC. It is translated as CASSQVLRASNYGYTF.

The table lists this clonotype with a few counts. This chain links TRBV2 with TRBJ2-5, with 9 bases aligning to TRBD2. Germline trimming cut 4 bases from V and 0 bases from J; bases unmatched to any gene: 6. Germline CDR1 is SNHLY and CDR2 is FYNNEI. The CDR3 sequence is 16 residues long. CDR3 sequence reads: CASSALERGDQETQYF. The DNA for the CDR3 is TGTGCCAGCAGTGCTCTAGAGCGGGGGGACCAAGAGACCCAGTACTTC.

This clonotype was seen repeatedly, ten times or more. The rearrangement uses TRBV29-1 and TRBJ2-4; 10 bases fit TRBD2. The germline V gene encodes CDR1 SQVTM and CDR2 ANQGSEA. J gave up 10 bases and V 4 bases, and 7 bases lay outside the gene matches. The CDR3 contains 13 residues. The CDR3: CSVAGAGGGIQYF. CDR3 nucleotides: TGCAGCGTTGCAGGAGCGGGAGGGGGGATTCAGTACTTC.

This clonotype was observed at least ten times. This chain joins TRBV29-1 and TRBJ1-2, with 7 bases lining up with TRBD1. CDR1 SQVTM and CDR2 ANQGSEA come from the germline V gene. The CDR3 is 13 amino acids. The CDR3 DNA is TGCGGATCAGACAGGGTTGATAACTATGGCTACACCTTC. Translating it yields CGSDRVDNYGYTF.

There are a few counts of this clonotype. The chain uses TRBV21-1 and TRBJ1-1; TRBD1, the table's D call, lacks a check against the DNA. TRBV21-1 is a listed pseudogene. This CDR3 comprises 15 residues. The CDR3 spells CASTLRGETSTEAFF. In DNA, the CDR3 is TGTGCCAGCACACTAAGGGGTGAAACCTCCACTGAAGCTTTCTTT.

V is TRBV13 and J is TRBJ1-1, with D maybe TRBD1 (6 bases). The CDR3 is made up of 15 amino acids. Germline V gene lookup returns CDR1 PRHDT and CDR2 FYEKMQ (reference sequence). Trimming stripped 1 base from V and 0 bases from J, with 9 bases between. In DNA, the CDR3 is TGTGCCAGCAGCTTAGAGGGGGAGATGAACACTGAAGCTTTCTTT. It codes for CASSLEGEMNTEAFF. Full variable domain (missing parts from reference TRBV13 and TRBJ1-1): AAGVIQSPRHLIKEKRETATLKCYPIPRHDTVYWYQQGPGQDPQFLISFYEKMQSDKGSIPDRFSAQQFSDYHSELNMSSLELGDSALYFCASSLEGEMNTEAFFGQGTRLTVV.

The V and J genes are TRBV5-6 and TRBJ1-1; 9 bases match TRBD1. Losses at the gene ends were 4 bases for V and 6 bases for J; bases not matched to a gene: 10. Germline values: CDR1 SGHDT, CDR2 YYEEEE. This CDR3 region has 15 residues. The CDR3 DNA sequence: TGTGCCAGCAGCGGATACAGGGGGCCCGTGGCTGAAGCTTTCTTT. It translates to CASSGYRGPVAEAFF.

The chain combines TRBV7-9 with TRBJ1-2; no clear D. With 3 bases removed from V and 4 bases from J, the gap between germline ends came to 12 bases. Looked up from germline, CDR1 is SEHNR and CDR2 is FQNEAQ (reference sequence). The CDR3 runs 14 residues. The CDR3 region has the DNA TGTGCCAGCAGCTTGAGGGCGGTTGGCTATGGCTACACCTTC. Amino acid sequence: CASSLRAVGYGYTF.

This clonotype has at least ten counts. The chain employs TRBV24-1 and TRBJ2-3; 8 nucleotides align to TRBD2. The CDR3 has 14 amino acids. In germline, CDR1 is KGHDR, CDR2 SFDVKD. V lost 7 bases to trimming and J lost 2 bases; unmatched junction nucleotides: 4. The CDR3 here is CATRETSATDTQYF. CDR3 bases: TGTGCCACCAGGGAGACTAGCGCCACAGATACGCAGTATTTT.